This entry is about one T cell receptor (beta chain). What this receptor recognizes is not known. No base quality information exists; no much larger clone differs at one position. Taken with the paper, the label for time point translates to: pretreatment peripheral blood. The cohort comprised 25 to 30 patients with locally advanced or metastatic urothelial carcinoma treated at Memorial Sloan Kettering on a trial protocol. Peripheral blood mononuclear cells were collected pretreatment and during treatment, with between 1 and 8 total time points per patient. The Qiagen DNeasy Blood extraction kit was used to purify genomic DNA from total PBMCs and tumor samples. PBMCs were collected pretreatment and during treatment, and were isolated and stored as previously described. Synthetic TCR analog templates were spiked into each PCR so that absolute template abundance could be estimated from read counts. Using the immunoSEQ assay, TCRbeta CDR3 regions were amplified from genomic DNA with bias-controlled V and J gene primers. Rearranged TCRbeta segments were sequenced at approximately 20X coverage. The published analysis was carried out like this. Clustering was used to correct sequencing errors, and CDR3s were annotated against IMGT to assign V, D and J genes. Downstream analyses used only productive TCRbeta rearrangements, leaving out any out-of-frame or stop-codon sequences. To compute clonality, Shannon entropy was normalized by the log of the number of unique productive sequences and then subtracted from one. Clones differing between time points or between blood and tumor were identified by Fisher's exact test with Benjamini-Hochberg correction at adjusted p below 0.01. TCRdb stores this immuneACCESS table with in-frame sequences only. Part of the clones is absent; in the studies checked, under half of the shortfall reflects unresolved V genes, and no reason is known for the rest. The V and J calls and clone size are taken from that table; D and trimming were inferred from the DNA. Here the sample has approximately 86,000 clones; just under 85% occur a single time. Approximately 6.7% of the sample comes from the top ten.

These data come from a study of PD-L1 blockade in urothelial cancer (TCRdb year 2017). For context, the study as a whole: Therapy was started in the mid-2010s for all patients, and atezolizumab 1,200 mg was administered intravenously every 3 weeks. About 90% of the roughly 29 patients were males with bladder-origin urothelial cancer, and about 65% of the 29 reported a prior smoking history. An ECOG performance status of 0 or 1 was recorded for the patients, and 0 to 3 prior chemotherapy regimens had been received by the patients. Blood samples were analyzed 3 weeks after the start of treatment (second dose) and 6 weeks after the start of treatment. Blood samples gave a median of about 150,000 T cells and roughly 83,000 unique TCRs, with a median clonality of around 0.08. The study, an exploratory multi-omic analysis, examined somatic, immune and clinical correlates of response to PD-L1 blockade with atezolizumab in urothelial cancer. Pretreatment tumor samples, along with matched peripheral blood serially collected before and after atezolizumab treatment, were subjected to TCR sequencing. Durable clinical benefit was defined as a progression-free survival longer than 6 months, and TCR features were additionally tested against progression-free survival and overall survival. In the same patients, pretreatment tumors underwent whole exome sequencing and RNA sequencing in addition to TCR sequencing. Under ten patients achieved durable clinical benefit and 20 did not. Pretreatment blood TCR-seq was available for under 35 patients, at least one posttreatment blood collection was obtained for around 24 patients, and tumor TCR-seq was available for around 24 patients. Broad study findings and their caveats: Patients with durable benefit showed greater expansion of tumor-associated TCR clones in peripheral blood 3 weeks after starting treatment (n of about 22, p = 0.022). Improved progression-free and overall survival was found to be associated with pretreatment peripheral blood TCR clonality below the median. Because the sample size was small (n of about 31) and many of the analyses were exploratory, the results are meant to be hypothesis-generating.

Including cysteine and phenylalanine, the CDR3 has 17 amino acids. Only the CDR3 region is kept as DNA, spanning 51 bases read in frame from base 1. CDR1 and CDR2, per the germline V gene (reference sequence), are SGHNT and YYREEE. V drops 1 base and J drops 2 bases, leaving 18 bases in between. Rearrangement joined TRBV5-4 to TRBJ1-2, and the D gene may be TRBD1, 5 bases matching. The sequence came from a man between 35 and 55 years old with urothelial cancer. Sample: PBMCs, taken around atezolizumab (anti-PD-L1) treatment. CDR3 region: CASSLRQGRLSNYGYTF. The DNA reads TGTGCCAGCAGCTTGCGTCAGGGCCGACTCTCCAACTATGGCTACACCTTC.